The 27 T cell receptor beta chains below all came from one sample that was sequenced in a study of beta chain features in type 1 diabetes. Study-level findings and limits: Shortening of TCRB CDR3s, moderate but significant, appeared in all four CD4+ subsets of Type 1 diabetes patients.

What these receptors recognize is not known. The study reverse transcribed the entire isolated RNA, so it sequenced expressed TCRB transcripts. The table came from immunoSEQ multiplex PCR; TCRdb's copy has only in-frame clones and leaves some out. The sample holds under 20,000 clones, roughly three quarters seen once. Source material: stem cell memory CD4+ T cells from blood. The receptors originated from a man aged 25 to 40 with type 1 diabetes.

The chain joins TRBV5-1 to TRBJ2-1, with D possibly TRBD2 on 5 matching bases. The CDR3 contains 13 residues. V lost 4 bases and J 3 bases, leaving 8 bases between the germline ends. Germline V lookup: CDR1 SGHRS, CDR2 YFSETQ. The CDR3 loop is CASSEGFYNEQFF. CDR3 DNA: TGCGCCAGCAGCGAGGGATTCTACAATGAGCAGTTCTTC.

This rearrangement joins TRBV7-2 to TRBJ1-2; 7 bases agree with TRBD1. CDR3 length: 13 amino acids. Germline V gives CDR1 SGHTA, CDR2 FQGNSA. With 5 bases clipped from V and 5 bases from J, the junction kept 5 bases outside the gene matches. CDR3 coding DNA: TGTGCCAGCAGCCGGGACAGAGATTATGGCTACACCTTC. Translated: CASSRDRDYGYTF.

As to this clone: Other DNA sequences from this sample encode an identical CDR3 as well. The rearrangement joins TRBV5-1 to TRBJ2-5; D gene unclear. Germline V lookup: CDR1 SGHRS, CDR2 YFSETQ. The CDR3 contains 13 residues. V was clipped by 0 bases and J by 3 bases, with 6 bases between them. The CDR3 DNA follows: TGCGCCAGCAGCTTGGCCCGAGAAGAGACCCAGTACTTC. Translating it yields CASSLAREETQYF.

This clone was recorded a few times. The chain combines TRBV25-1 with TRBJ1-2; weak D call: TRBD1 (5 bases). V was clipped by 3 bases and J by 2 bases, with 10 bases between them. The CDR3 totals 14 residues. Germline loops: CDR1 MGHDK, CDR2 SYGVNS. The CDR3 spells CASSDFGGNYGYTF. CDR3 bases: TGTGCCAGCAGTGACTTCGGGGGGAACTATGGCTACACCTTC.

The chain links TRBV18 to TRBJ1-3, with D perhaps TRBD1 (5 bases). Trimming took 3 bases from V and 8 from J, leaving 14 bases between them. Germline assignment: CDR1 KGHSH and CDR2 LQKENI. The CDR3 contains 14 residues. CDR3 coding DNA: TGTGCCAGCTCACCCGCGGGGCAGGTTGACACCATATATTTT. Protein product: CASSPAGQVDTIYF.

The gene calls are TRBV12-2 and TRBJ1-2; TRBD1, as called in the table, went unchecked against the DNA. TRBV12-2 is noted as a pseudogene. This CDR3 region has 17 residues. CDR3 coding DNA: TGTGCAAGTCGCTACTCGCCCCTAGACAGGGTGTACTATGGCTACACCTTC. This translates into CASRYSPLDRVYYGYTF.

The CDR3, as DNA: TGTGCCAGCAGAGAATCAGGGTTTTTCGATAATTCACCCCTCCACTTT. This codes for CASRESGFFDNSPLHF. The gene calls are TRBV6-1 and TRBJ1-6; D is perhaps TRBD1 (5 bases). The CDR3 has 16 amino acids. Looked up from germline, CDR1 is MNHNS and CDR2 is SASEGT. V was pared by 6 bases and J by 5 bases, with 17 bases between.

To note about this clone: Other DNA variants within this sample encode the same CDR3. This chain links TRBV5-6 with TRBJ2-3; no reliable D call. The CDR3 totals 12 residues. Germline loops: CDR1 SGHDT, CDR2 YYEEEE. Deletions cut 3 bases from V and 1 base from J, with 3 bases between. The CDR3 loop reads CASSSGTDTQYF. The CDR3 region has the DNA TGTGCCAGCAGCTCGGGCACAGATACGCAGTATTTT.

This clone has only one observation. This sequence joins TRBV4-2 and TRBJ2-4, with a possible D match to TRBD1 (6 bases). Germline CDR1 reads LGHNA; CDR2 reads YNFKEQ. This CDR3 region has 16 residues. Between the trimmed V and J ends, which lost 2 bases and 1 base, there was a span of 12 bases. The CDR3 spells CASSQFPTGAKNIQYF. Written as DNA, the CDR3 is TGTGCCAGCAGCCAATTCCCTACAGGGGCCAAAAACATTCAGTACTTC.

The sample holds one count of this clone. The rearrangement joins TRBV5-6 to TRBJ1-1; D perhaps matches TRBD1 (6 bases). The germline V gene encodes CDR1 SGHDT and CDR2 YYEEEE. The CDR3 runs 14 residues. The V end was cut by 1 base, the J end by 3 bases, with 10 bases between. DNA for the CDR3: TGTGCCAGCAGCTTGAACGGGGGGCACACTGAAGCTTTCTTT. The encoded protein is CASSLNGGHTEAFF. Full variable domain (missing parts from reference TRBV5-6 and TRBJ1-1): DAGVTQSPTHLIKTRGQQVTLRCSPKSGHDTVSWYQQALGQGPQFIFQYYEEEERQRGNFPDRFSGHQFPNYSSELNVNALLLGDSALYLCASSLNGGHTEAFFGQGTRLTVV.

CDR3 protein: CASSFWSGGGNEQFF. CDR3 sequence (DNA): TGCGCCAGCAGCTTCTGGAGCGGGGGGGGGAATGAGCAGTTCTTC. The chain couples TRBV5-1 to TRBJ2-1; 10 bases line up with TRBD2. V shed 2 bases, J shed 7 bases, and the junction held 6 bases outside the gene matches. The CDR3 is 15 residues long. Germline V gene data show CDR1 as SGHRS and CDR2 as YFSETQ.

Details on this clone: Germline and junction disagree at one end, which may indicate a read error. This chain connects TRBV5-4 to TRBJ2-7, with a tentative D call TRBD1 (5 bases). The CDR3 loop spans 14 amino acids. Germline CDR1 reads SGHNT; CDR2 reads YYREEE (reference sequence). The CDR3 nucleotides read TGTGCCGGCAGCTTATTGGGGCAGGACTACGAGCAGTACTTC. Its translation: CAGSLLGQDYEQYF.

The V and J genes are TRBV5-1 and TRBJ2-1; perhaps TRBD2 as D (6 bases). Germline V gene data show CDR1 as SGHRS and CDR2 as YFSETQ. The V end was cut by 4 bases, the J end by 3 bases, with 17 bases between. The CDR3 sequence is 16 residues long. The CDR3 here is CASSLQGSGDYNEQFF. The CDR3 DNA follows: TGCGCCAGCAGCCTCCAGGGTAGCGGAGACTACAATGAGCAGTTCTTC.

This chain uses TRBV18 with TRBJ1-1, with D possibly matching TRBD1 (5 bases). The CDR3 covers 17 residues. Germline assignment: CDR1 KGHSH and CDR2 LQKENI. V was trimmed by 0 bases and J by 1 base, leaving 15 bases between them. CDR3 sequence reads: CASSPPAGIAPNTEAFF. The CDR3 DNA follows: TGTGCCAGCTCACCACCGGCAGGGATAGCCCCGAACACTGAAGCTTTCTTT.

The CDR3 here is CASSQTSGEETQYF. CDR3 nucleotides: TGTGCCAGCAGCCAGACTAGCGGGGAAGAGACCCAGTACTTC. This chain links TRBV7-3 with TRBJ2-5, with 11 positions matching TRBD2. This CDR3 is 14 amino acids long. CDR1 and CDR2 from the germline V gene are SGHTA and FQGTGA. J lost 3 bases, V lost 5 bases, and 2 bases had no gene match.

The genes are TRBV4-2 and TRBJ2-1; 10 nucleotides align to TRBD1. This CDR3 comprises 14 residues. Per germline, CDR1 LGHNA and CDR2 YNFKEQ. The ends lost 6 bases at V and 5 bases at J; junction bases unmatched: 4. This chain's CDR3 is CASRGTGVNNEQFF. The CDR3 coding sequence is TGTGCCAGCAGAGGGACAGGGGTCAACAATGAGCAGTTCTTC.

The gene calls are TRBV7-2 and TRBJ1-1; D is unclear. V lost 1 base and J lost 0, with 6 bases in between. From germline, CDR1 is SGHTA and CDR2 FQGNSA. This CDR3 contains 14 residues. This CDR3 reads CASSLVPMNTEAFF. CDR3 sequence (DNA): TGTGCCAGCAGCTTAGTCCCCATGAACACTGAAGCTTTCTTT.

The chain is built from TRBV5-8 and TRBJ2-7, with D possibly being TRBD1 (5 bases). The germline V and J ends were trimmed by 0 bases and 6 bases, with 7 bases remaining between them. The CDR3 runs to 12 residues. Germline V CDR1 and CDR2: SGHTS, YDEGEE. CDR3 nucleotide sequence: TGTGCCAGCAGCTTGGGGGGCTTCGAGCAGTACTTC. It encodes CASSLGGFEQYF.

The chain has TRBV6-5 and TRBJ2-1; 8 bases line up with TRBD1. The length of the CDR3 is 16 residues. V shed 0 bases, J shed 4 bases, and the junction held 5 bases outside the gene matches. CDR1 and CDR2 from the germline V gene are MNHEY and SVGAGI. CDR3 loop: CASSYSRDRSYNEQFF. The CDR3 DNA is TGTGCCAGCAGTTACTCCCGGGACAGGTCATACAATGAGCAGTTCTTC.

The chain combines TRBV5-1 with TRBJ2-3, with 7 bases that match TRBD1. Germline V gene data show CDR1 as SGHRS and CDR2 as YFSETQ. The CDR3 is made up of 14 amino acids. J lost 4 bases, V lost 3 bases, and 5 bases had no gene match. The CDR3 DNA reads TGCGCCAGCAGCTACCGACAGGGCCCAGATACGCAGTATTTT. Amino acid sequence: CASSYRQGPDTQYF.

Remarks on this clone: A read error may account for a junction end that differs from germline. The V and J genes are TRBV7-7 and TRBJ2-5; the D gene is possibly TRBD1 (5 bases). The CDR3 contains 13 residues. The germline V gene encodes CDR1 SSHAT and CDR2 FNYEAQ (reference sequence). Here the CDR3 reads CASSLTAKETQYF. The CDR3 nucleotides are TGTGCTAGCAGCTTGACAGCAAAAGAGACCCAGTACTTC. The full variable domain, in which reference TRBV7-7 and TRBJ2-5 provide the parts outside the CDR3, is GAGVSQSPRYKVTKRGQDVTLRCDPISSHATLYWYQQALGQGPEFLTYFNYEAQPDKSGLPSDRFSAERPEGSISTLTIQRTEQRDSAMYRCASSLTAKETQYFGPGTRLLVL.

The V call is TRBV30, the J call TRBJ2-1; a possible D gene is TRBD2 (6 bases). The germline CDR1 and CDR2 sequences are GTSNPN and SVGIG (reference sequence). This CDR3 has 17 amino acids. V was pared by 0 bases and J by 0 bases, with 15 bases between. The CDR3, as DNA: TGTGCCTGGAGTGTACCCGGAGTAGCGGCCTCCTACAATGAGCAGTTCTTC. This codes for CAWSVPGVAASYNEQFF. Using reference TRBV30 and TRBJ2-1 for the parts outside the CDR3, the full variable domain is SQTIHQWPATLVQPVGSPLSLECTVEGTSNPNLYWYRQAAGRGLQLLFYSVGIGQISSEVPQNLSASRPQDRQFILSSKKLLLSDSGFYLCAWSVPGVAASYNEQFFGPGTRLTVL.

The chain has TRBV7-8 and TRBJ1-5; D is unclear. Germline V gene sequence: CDR1 SGHVS, CDR2 FQNEAQ. Trimming stripped 8 bases from V and 5 bases from J, with 13 bases between. The CDR3 is made up of 13 amino acids. The CDR3 spells CASAGGRDQPQHF. In DNA, the CDR3 is TGTGCCAGCGCAGGAGGGAGAGATCAGCCCCAGCATTTT.

With regard to this clone: Compared with germline, one end of the junction differs, possibly owing to a read error. J is TRBJ2-3 and V is TRBV6-1, with TRBD2 matching over 8 bases. The CDR3 consists of 10 residues. Germline values: CDR1 MNHNS, CDR2 SASEGT. CDR3 in amino acids: CASVGTRVCF. CDR3 nucleotide sequence: TGTGCCAGCGTTGGGACTAGGGTGTGTTTT.

The chain recombines TRBV9 with TRBJ2-7; 9 nucleotides line up with TRBD2. This CDR3 has 15 residues. Trimming cost V 0 bases and J 2 bases; bases outside gene matches: 3. CDR1 is SGDLS and CDR2 is YYNGEE in the germline V gene. The DNA of the CDR3 is TGTGCCAGCAGCGTAGAAGCGGGGGGTGCCTACGAGCAGTACTTC. Translated, it gives CASSVEAGGAYEQYF.

The chain links TRBV5-4 to TRBJ2-1; TRBD1 aligns across 8 bases. The germline V gene encodes CDR1 SGHNT and CDR2 YYREEE (reference sequence). This CDR3 is 15 amino acids long. After removal of 4 bases from V and 8 bases from J, the junction contained 11 bases not matched to a gene. DNA of the CDR3: TGTGCCAGCAGCGACCCTCCACAGGGGGTGGATGAGCAGTTCTTC. It specifies CASSDPPQGVDEQFF. Variable domain in full (rest from reference TRBV5-4 and TRBJ2-1): ETGVTQSPTHLIKTRGQQVTLRCSSQSGHNTVSWYQQALGQGPQFIFQYYREEENGRGNFPPRFSGLQFPNYSSELNVNALELDDSALYLCASSDPPQGVDEQFFGPGTRLTVL.

This clone was seen only once. The chain carries TRBV5-6 and TRBJ2-7; D perhaps matches TRBD1 (5 bases). CDR3 size: 15 residues. Germline CDR1 and CDR2: SGHDT and YYEEEE. Between the trimmed V and J ends, which lost 0 bases and 2 bases, there was a span of 12 bases. The CDR3 reads CASSLGPPGTYEQYF. The CDR3 bases are TGTGCCAGCAGCTTGGGTCCGCCAGGGACCTACGAGCAGTACTTC.